These 30 T cell receptor beta chains came from one sample sequenced in a study of CD8+ T cells in alopecia areata. Sample treatment: oral pan-JAK inhibitor, 5-10 mg twice daily. RNA was extracted and reverse transcribed into cDNA as the sequencing template. Profiling relied on immunoSEQ multiplex PCR, and the TCRdb table lists in-frame clones only, not all of them. The sample lists approximately 210,000 clones; roughly 44% were seen once. Sample: CD4+ T cells sorted from blood, taken between weeks 36 and 40, from a patient treated with tofacitinib. Receptors originate from a human donor with alopecia areata.

This clone has a handful of counts. This chain uses TRBV10-2 with TRBJ1-2, with TRBD1 as a possible D gene (5 bases). CDR3 length: 13 amino acids. The germline gives CDR1 WSHSY, CDR2 SAAADI. The V and J ends lost 2 bases and 8 bases respectively, with 12 bases between them. The CDR3 DNA sequence: TGCGCCAGCAGTGAGAGGAGGGGCGGGGGCTACACCTTC. Amino acids: CASSERRGGGYTF.

This clone has more than one count but fewer than ten. Its ends do not fully match the called genes, so a read error is possible. The V and J genes are TRBV6-1 and TRBJ2-3; D might be TRBD1 or TRBD2, each matching 5 bases. The CDR3 is 13 residues long. Germline values: CDR1 MNHNS, CDR2 SASEGT. CDR3: CARRDDDTDTQYF. The CDR3, as DNA: TGTGCCCGCAGGGACGACGACACAGATACGCAGTATTTT.

This clone has more than one count but fewer than ten. For the CDR3, the DNA is TGCAGCGTTGCACACAGGGTAGGGAGAACCTACGAGCAGTACTTC. This gives the protein CSVAHRVGRTYEQYF. The chain recombines TRBV29-1 with TRBJ2-7, with D perhaps matching TRBD1 (6 bases). Trimming pared 4 bases from V and 2 bases from J, leaving 18 bases between. CDR1 and CDR2 (germline): SQVTM, ANQGSEA. CDR3 size: 15 residues.

The rearrangement uses TRBV7-2 and TRBJ2-5, with no clear D. The CDR3 runs 13 residues. Between the trimmed V and J ends, which lost 4 bases and 5 bases, there was a span of 11 bases. CDR1 and CDR2 (germline): SGHTA, FQGNSA. Written as DNA, the CDR3 is TGTGCCAGCAGCTCGCCCGGTGGGGAGACCCAGTACTTC. Translating it yields CASSSPGGETQYF.

This clone occurred a few times. The chain recombines TRBV30 with TRBJ1-1; D is possibly TRBD1 (5 bases). From germline, CDR1 is GTSNPN and CDR2 SVGIG (reference sequence). V gave up 3 bases and J gave up 0 bases, with 14 bases separating them. The CDR3 extends over 15 amino acids. CDR3: CAWSPEGRMNTEAFF. CDR3 in DNA: TGTGCCTGGAGCCCTGAGGGACGGATGAACACTGAAGCTTTCTTT. Full variable domain (remainder filled in from reference TRBV30 and TRBJ1-1): SQTIHQWPATLVQPVGSPLSLECTVEGTSNPNLYWYRQAAGRGLQLLFYSVGIGQISSEVPQNLSASRPQDRQFILSSKKLLLSDSGFYLCAWSPEGRMNTEAFFGQGTRLTVV.

This chain uses TRBV28 with TRBJ1-2; D may be TRBD1 (5 bases). The CDR3 loop spans 13 amino acids. The V end lost 1 base, the J end lost 8 bases, and 11 bases lay between the germline ends. CDR1 and CDR2 (germline): MDHEN, SYDVKM. Written as DNA, the CDR3 is TGTGCCAGCAGTTTATCCGGGACGGTAGGCTACACCTTC. It translates to CASSLSGTVGYTF.

This clone was seen ten or more times. The rearrangement uses TRBV5-1 and TRBJ2-7; D gene unclear. The CDR3 runs 14 residues. Germline loops: CDR1 SGHRS, CDR2 YFSETQ. V was pared by 4 bases and J by 0 bases, with 11 bases between. CDR3 loop: CASSRDHGSYEQYF. CDR3 sequence (DNA): TGCGCCAGCAGCAGGGATCACGGCTCCTACGAGCAGTACTTC.

CDR3 amino acids: CASSLTLTGLGEQYF. CDR3 in DNA: TGTGCCAGCAGCTTAACCCTAACAGGTCTAGGCGAGCAGTACTTC. This chain joins TRBV11-2 and TRBJ2-7; D perhaps matches TRBD1 (5 bases). CDR1 is SGHAT and CDR2 is FQNNGV in the germline V gene. The CDR3 contains 15 residues. The V end was cut by 2 bases, the J end by 6 bases, with 17 bases between.

This chain joins TRBV29-1 and TRBJ1-3; D is undetermined. The ends were cut back, 6 bases at V and 2 bases at J, with 14 bases in the middle. The CDR3 contains 14 residues. Germline CDR1 and CDR2: SQVTM and ANQGSEA. CDR3 residues: CSVIPNRAGNTIYF. Here the CDR3 DNA reads TGCAGCGTGATCCCCAACCGCGCTGGAAACACCATATATTTT.

V gene TRBV5-4 combines with J gene TRBJ2-3; TRBD2 agrees at 12 bases. The trim removed 3 bases at V and 3 bases at J, leaving 5 bases unmatched. Germline CDR1 and CDR2: SGHNT and YYREEE (reference sequence). CDR3 length: 16 residues. The CDR3 reads CASSSKLAGGTDTQYF. The CDR3 DNA follows: TGTGCCAGCAGCTCCAAACTAGCGGGAGGAACAGATACGCAGTATTTT.

This sequence joins TRBV6-1 and TRBJ1-5; tentatively, D is TRBD1 (6 bases). V gave up 8 bases and J gave up 3 bases, with 14 bases separating them. This CDR3 has 14 amino acids. Germline lookup yields CDR1 MNHNS and CDR2 SASEGT. DNA of the CDR3: TGTGCCAGCTCATTCACAGGGTTCAATCAGCCCCAGCATTTT. It yields the protein CASSFTGFNQPQHF.

In this sample, this clone turned up a few times. V usage is TRBV20-1 and J usage is TRBJ1-2; 7 bases are a match to TRBD1. Unmatched junction bases numbered 2, after V lost 4 bases and J lost 6 bases. The CDR3 is made up of 11 amino acids. Germline V gene lookup returns CDR1 DFQATT and CDR2 SNEGSKA (reference sequence). The DNA for the CDR3 is TGCAGTGCTAAGGGACAGAATGGCTACACCTTC. The encoded protein is CSAKGQNGYTF.

This clone has only a few counts. CDR3 in amino acids: CASSLTSGYTGANVLTF. CDR3 DNA sequence: TGTGCCAGCAGCTTGACTAGCGGTTATACTGGGGCCAACGTCCTGACTTTC. The V call is TRBV5-8, the J call TRBJ2-6; 8 nucleotides line up with TRBD2. Looked up from germline, CDR1 is SGHTS and CDR2 is YDEGEE. V was clipped by 1 base and J by 2 bases; unmatched bases: 5. The CDR3 loop spans 17 amino acids. Complete variable domain (other parts from reference TRBV5-8 and TRBJ2-6): EAGVTQSPTHLIKTRGQQATLRCSPISGHTSVYWYQQALGLGLQFLLWYDEGEERNRGNFPPRFSGRQFPNYSSELNVNALELEDSALYLCASSLTSGYTGANVLTFGAGSRLTVL.

The J gene is TRBJ2-1, the V gene TRBV30; D call uncertain. V was trimmed by 0 bases and J by 10 bases, leaving 10 bases between them. Germline CDR1 GTSNPN, CDR2 SVGIG (reference sequence). The CDR3 covers 12 residues. CDR3 DNA sequence: TGTGCCTGGAGTGTACAAGGTCAGGAGCAGTTCTTC. Its translation: CAWSVQGQEQFF.

The chain couples TRBV5-8 to TRBJ1-5; D is unclear. CDR3 size: 12 residues. The V gene's germline CDR1 is SGHTS and CDR2 YDEGEE. The V end was cut by 0 bases, the J end by 7 bases, with 5 bases between. The CDR3 DNA is TGTGCCAGCAGCTTGGTTCGACAGCCCCAGCATTTT. It yields the protein CASSLVRQPQHF. Supplemented by reference TRBV5-8 and TRBJ1-5, the full variable domain reads EAGVTQSPTHLIKTRGQQATLRCSPISGHTSVYWYQQALGLGLQFLLWYDEGEERNRGNFPPRFSGRQFPNYSSELNVNALELEDSALYLCASSLVRQPQHFGDGTRLSIL.

CDR3 sequence reads: CASSAAGRNQPQHF. The CDR3 region has the DNA TGCGCCAGCAGTGCCGCAGGGAGGAATCAGCCCCAGCATTTT. This chain joins TRBV10-2 and TRBJ1-5; possible D gene TRBD1, 5 bases. Per germline, CDR1 WSHSY and CDR2 SAAADI. Between the trimmed V and J ends, which lost 4 bases and 4 bases, there was a span of 11 bases. The CDR3 has 14 amino acids.

The chain recombines TRBV29-1 with TRBJ2-7; TRBD2 aligns across 12 bases. The CDR3 consists of 16 residues. The germline V gene encodes CDR1 SQVTM and CDR2 ANQGSEA. With 6 bases clipped from V and 5 bases from J, the junction kept 14 bases outside the gene matches. The CDR3 DNA reads as TGCAGCGTGAGGGACTCTGGACTAGCGGGGTGGGACGAGCAGTACTTC. This encodes CSVRDSGLAGWDEQYF.

Ten or more counts support this clone. This chain links TRBV10-3 with TRBJ2-3, with 13 positions matching TRBD2. CDR1 and CDR2 (germline): ENHRY, SYGVKD. This CDR3 contains 17 residues. J lost 3 bases, V lost 2 bases, and 5 bases had no gene match. CDR3 in DNA: TGTGCCATCAGTGAGCAGACTAGCGGGAGGTCTACAGATACGCAGTATTTT. Translated: CAISEQTSGRSTDTQYF.

This chain connects TRBV29-1 to TRBJ2-4, with TRBD2 matching 7 bases. Trimming took 6 bases from V and 6 from J; bases not matched to a gene: 11. Germline CDR1 is SQVTM and CDR2 is ANQGSEA. The CDR3 covers 14 residues. The CDR3 nucleotides read TGCAGCGTACCACACTCGGGGGGACGAAACATTCAGTACTTC. This sequence encodes CSVPHSGGRNIQYF.

V usage is TRBV30 and J usage is TRBJ2-5; 7 nucleotides align to TRBD1. V dropped 3 bases and J dropped 5; count of bases not matched to a gene: 12. This CDR3 has 15 residues. Germline lookup yields CDR1 GTSNPN and CDR2 SVGIG (reference sequence). Here the CDR3 DNA reads TGTGCCTGGAGCACCCACAGGGGAGCCTTTGAGACCCAGTACTTC. Translated, it gives CAWSTHRGAFETQYF. The variable domain in full, completed from reference TRBV30 and TRBJ2-5, reads SQTIHQWPATLVQPVGSPLSLECTVEGTSNPNLYWYRQAAGRGLQLLFYSVGIGQISSEVPQNLSASRPQDRQFILSSKKLLLSDSGFYLCAWSTHRGAFETQYFGPGTRLLVL.

The CDR3 protein is CTSSQRETGCEQYF. CDR3 DNA sequence: TGCACCAGCAGCCAGAGGGAGACAGGTTGCGAGCAGTACTTC. The V gene is TRBV1, the J gene TRBJ2-7; the listed D gene, TRBD1, was not tested against the DNA. TRBV1 is recorded as a pseudogene. CDR3 size: 14 residues.

The gene calls are TRBV7-2 and TRBJ1-5, with D tentatively TRBD1 (5 bases). CDR3 length: 13 amino acids. Trimming pared 4 bases from V and 7 bases from J, leaving 11 bases between. Germline CDR1 reads SGHTA; CDR2 reads FQGNSA. The CDR3 DNA reads TGTGCCAGCAGCTGGGAGGACATCCAGCCCCAGCATTTT. Translating it yields CASSWEDIQPQHF.

The chain recombines TRBV29-1 with TRBJ1-1; TRBD1 matches at 7 bases. Trimming at V came to 3 bases and at J to 5 bases, leaving 9 bases not matched to a gene. CDR1 is SQVTM and CDR2 is ANQGSEA in the germline V gene. The CDR3 length is 14 residues. CDR3 sequence: CSVDDTGEGTEAFF. CDR3 coding DNA: TGCAGCGTTGACGATACAGGGGAGGGGACTGAAGCTTTCTTT. The variable domain in full, completed from reference TRBV29-1 and TRBJ1-1, reads SAVISQKPSRDICQRGTSLTIQCQVDSQVTMMFWYRQQPGQSLTLIATANQGSEATYESGFVIDKFPISRPNLTFSTLTVSNMSPEDSSIYLCSVDDTGEGTEAFFGQGTRLTVV.

This clone was seen a single time. The CDR3 does not end in the conserved phenylalanine or tryptophan, so this is likely a read error. The chain combines TRBV2 with TRBJ1-2; TRBD1 matches at 9 bases. The CDR3 is 14 amino acids. After removal of 5 bases from V and 4 bases from J, the junction contained 5 bases not matched to a gene. Germline V lookup: CDR1 SNHLY, CDR2 FYNNEI. The CDR3 loop reads CASSSQGAGYGYTS. Here the CDR3 DNA reads TGTGCCAGCAGTTCACAGGGGGCTGGCTATGGCTACACCTCC.

This clone was counted between two and nine times. The rearrangement joins TRBV7-3 to TRBJ2-1; 9 bases agree with TRBD2. Trimming at V came to 1 base and at J to 9 bases, leaving 10 bases not matched to a gene. CDR1 SGHTA and CDR2 FQGTGA come from the germline V gene. The CDR3 sequence is 16 residues long. CDR3 DNA: TGTGCCAGCAGCTTAAACCCCACTAGCGGGCGAGGTGAGCAGTTCTTC. Translated: CASSLNPTSGRGEQFF.

The chain uses TRBV2 and TRBJ1-1; 7 bases map to TRBD1. Trimming cost V 3 bases and J 1 base; bases outside gene matches: 2. This CDR3 has 14 residues. Germline lookup yields CDR1 SNHLY and CDR2 FYNNEI. As DNA, the CDR3 is TGTGCCAGCAGTGATAGACAGGGGAACACTGAAGCTTTCTTT. Translation gives CASSDRQGNTEAFF.

This clone showed up just a few times. V usage is TRBV30 and J usage is TRBJ1-1; D not resolved. This CDR3 contains 14 residues. Germline CDR1 and CDR2: GTSNPN and SVGIG (reference sequence). The V gene lost 3 bases and the J gene lost 0 bases, with 11 bases spanning the gap. The CDR3 coding sequence is TGTGCCTGGAGGTCCGGGCCTCTGAACACTGAAGCTTTCTTT. The encoded protein is CAWRSGPLNTEAFF.

This sequence joins TRBV29-1 and TRBJ1-1; tentative D call: TRBD1 (5 bases). The CDR3 has 13 amino acids. Trimming cost V 4 bases and J 1 base, with 10 bases left between them. Germline assignment: CDR1 SQVTM and CDR2 ANQGSEA. CDR3 nucleotides: TGCAGCGTTGTGGGGCACTGGAACACTGAAGCTTTCTTT. It translates to CSVVGHWNTEAFF.

This clone was seen more than once but under ten times. V gene TRBV19 combines with J gene TRBJ2-1; 9 positions agree with TRBD2. Germline assignment: CDR1 LNHDA and CDR2 SQIVND (reference sequence). The V and J ends lost 6 bases and 9 bases, in that order; junction bases with no gene match: 12. The CDR3 covers 15 residues. This CDR3 is CASSPQGLAMGEQFF. CDR3 in DNA: TGTGCCAGTAGCCCCCAGGGACTAGCCATGGGTGAGCAGTTCTTC.

V and J are TRBV27 and TRBJ2-7, with TRBD1 matching 10 bases. The CDR3 spans 14 residues. Germline V lookup: CDR1 MNHEY, CDR2 SMNVEV (reference sequence). After removal of 4 bases from V and 2 bases from J, the junction contained 2 bases not matched to a gene. CDR3 residues: CASSWGQGPYEQYF. The DNA of the CDR3 is TGTGCCAGCAGTTGGGGACAGGGGCCCTACGAGCAGTACTTC.